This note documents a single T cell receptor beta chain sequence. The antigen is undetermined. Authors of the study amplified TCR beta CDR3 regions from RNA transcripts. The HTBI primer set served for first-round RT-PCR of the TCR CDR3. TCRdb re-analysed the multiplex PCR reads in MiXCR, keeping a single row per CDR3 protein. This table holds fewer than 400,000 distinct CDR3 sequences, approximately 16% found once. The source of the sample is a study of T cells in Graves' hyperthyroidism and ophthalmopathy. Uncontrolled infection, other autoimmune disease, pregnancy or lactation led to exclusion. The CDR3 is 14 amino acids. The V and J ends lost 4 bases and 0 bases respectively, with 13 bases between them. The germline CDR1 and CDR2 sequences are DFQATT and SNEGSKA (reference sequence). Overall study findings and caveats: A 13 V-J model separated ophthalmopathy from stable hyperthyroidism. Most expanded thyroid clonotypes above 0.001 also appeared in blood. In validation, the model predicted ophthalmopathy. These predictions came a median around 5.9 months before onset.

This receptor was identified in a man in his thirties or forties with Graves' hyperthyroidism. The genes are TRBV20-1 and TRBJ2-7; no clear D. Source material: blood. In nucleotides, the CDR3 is TGCAGTGCTACCCCAAGCGCTTCCTCCTACGAGCAGTACTTC. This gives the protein CSATPSASSYEQYF.